Each of the 20 T cell receptor beta chains below was sequenced from the same sample in a study of monozygotic twins with inflammatory bowel disease. TCRdb re-called the 5' RACE reads, yielding one record per CDR3 amino acid sequence without DNA. The table lists some 170,000 distinct CDR3 sequences. The sample was blood. The receptors shown here come from a human donor with ulcerative colitis or Crohn's disease, or a healthy co-twin of an affected twin (not recorded which).

This chain's CDR3 is CASQTGMRNTIYF. This chain links TRBV12-3 or TRBV12-4 with TRBJ1-3; without DNA, the TCRdb call of TRBD1 cannot be checked. The CDR3 loop spans 13 amino acids.

V gene TRBV7-9 combines with J gene TRBJ2-3; TCRdb designates TRBD2, a call that cannot be tested without DNA. From germline, CDR1 is SEHNR and CDR2 FQNEAQ (reference sequence). The CDR3 is 15 amino acids. CDR3 in amino acids: CASSLKAGVLNTQYF.

The chain links TRBV5-4 to TRBJ1-1; TCRdb lists TRBD1, though no DNA is available to test this call. Germline V gene lookup returns CDR1 SGHNT and CDR2 YYREEE (reference sequence). This CDR3 is built from 21 residues. CDR3 protein: CASSFRPRGVSTPGLNTEAFF. Looking up the rest from reference TRBV5-4 and TRBJ1-1 gives the full variable domain: ETGVTQSPTHLIKTRGQQVTLRCSSQSGHNTVSWYQQALGQGPQFIFQYYREEENGRGNFPPRFSGLQFPNYSSELNVNALELDDSALYLCASSFRPRGVSTPGLNTEAFFGQGTRLTVV.

In terms of frequency, this clonotype is medium-sized. The chain carries TRBV5-4 and TRBJ2-3. The germline gives CDR1 SGHNT, CDR2 YYREEE (reference sequence). The CDR3 extends over 14 amino acids. The CDR3 loop is CASSENPSTDTQYF.

This chain uses TRBV24-1 with TRBJ2-3; TCRdb calls TRBD2, which cannot be checked without DNA. Germline V gene sequence: CDR1 KGHDR, CDR2 SFDVKD. This CDR3 contains 16 residues. CDR3 sequence: CATSDFSGGAPDTQYF.

CDR3 sequence: CASSPGTSRRGTGELFF. This chain uses TRBV6-1 with TRBJ2-2; TCRdb indicates TRBD2, and absent DNA this call remains unverified. CDR1 is MNHNS, CDR2 SASEGT, per germline. The CDR3 sequence is 17 residues long.

The rearrangement uses TRBV6-2 or TRBV6-3 and TRBJ2-2; TCRdb names TRBD1, which stays unverified in the absence of DNA. Germline V gene sequence: CDR1 MNHEY, CDR2 SVGEGT. This CDR3 spans 13 amino acids. The CDR3 here is CASSPRGLGELFF.

This chain joins TRBV15 and TRBJ1-2. The CDR3 is 15 amino acids. Germline CDR1 LNHNV, CDR2 YYDKDF (reference sequence). CDR3 sequence reads: CATSINTETNYGYTF.

In terms of frequency, this clonotype is medium-sized. This chain uses TRBV20-1 with TRBJ1-5; absent DNA, TCRdb's TRBD1 call cannot be checked. CDR1 is DFQATT, CDR2 SNEGSKA, per germline (reference sequence). CDR3 length equals 13 residues. CDR3 region: CSAIYRDNQPQHF.

The chain recombines TRBV27 with TRBJ2-7; the D call of TRBD1 rests on TCRdb alone, since no DNA is present to check it. The CDR3 consists of 15 residues. From germline, CDR1 is MNHEY and CDR2 SMNVEV (reference sequence). CDR3 residues: CASSRSRGHSYEQYF.

The chain employs TRBV7-8 and TRBJ2-3; the D gene TCRdb calls, TRBD2, cannot be checked with no DNA. The length of the CDR3 is 15 residues. Germline lookup yields CDR1 SGHVS and CDR2 FQNEAQ. This CDR3 reads CASSLERARTDTQYF.

The genes are TRBV10-3 and TRBJ1-3; TCRdb's D call of TRBD1 is untestable without DNA. The germline gives CDR1 ENHRY, CDR2 SYGVKD. The CDR3 extends over 17 amino acids. The CDR3 spells CAISESPDRRGGNTIYF.

This chain links TRBV20-1 with TRBJ1-6; TCRdb gives TRBD1 as the D gene, but with no DNA this cannot be confirmed. This CDR3 has 13 amino acids. In germline, CDR1 is DFQATT, CDR2 SNEGSKA (reference sequence). CDR3 amino acids: CSASGGYNSPLHF.

The rearrangement joins TRBV19 to TRBJ2-2. Germline-derived CDR1 and CDR2 are LNHDA and SQIVND (reference sequence). The CDR3 totals 15 residues. CDR3 residues: CASSRGLGNTGELFF.

This chain uses TRBV12-3 or TRBV12-4 with TRBJ2-7; absent DNA, TCRdb's TRBD1 call cannot be checked. The CDR3 spans 13 residues. The CDR3 reads CASRQGSSYEQYF.

The CDR3 protein is CSARSGTGIYGYTF. The chain employs TRBV20-1 and TRBJ1-2; TCRdb's D call of TRBD1 is untestable without DNA. The CDR3 length is 14 residues. Germline CDR1 DFQATT, CDR2 SNEGSKA (reference sequence).

The rearrangement links TRBV2 to TRBJ2-2; TCRdb reports TRBD1, a call that lacks DNA to check it against. Germline loops: CDR1 SNHLY, CDR2 FYNNEI. This CDR3 has 15 amino acids. CDR3 amino acids: CASSPDRANTGELFF.

CDR3 loop: CAISESGKGQGADTQYF. J is TRBJ2-3 and V is TRBV10-3; with no DNA, the TCRdb D assignment of TRBD1 cannot be verified. This CDR3 is built from 17 residues. The germline gives CDR1 ENHRY, CDR2 SYGVKD.

The rearrangement joins TRBV5-6 to TRBJ1-5; checking the TCRdb D call of TRBD1 is not possible without DNA. The germline gives CDR1 SGHDT, CDR2 YYEEEE. The CDR3 has 14 amino acids. CDR3 region: CASSPGAGGQPQHF.

V usage is TRBV5-1 and J usage is TRBJ2-3; TCRdb picks TRBD2, but there is no DNA to check that call. Germline V gene lookup returns CDR1 SGHRS and CDR2 YFSETQ. The CDR3 is 16 residues long. The CDR3 sequence: CASSFGTSGGWDTQYF.